Shown below are 24 T cell receptor beta chains from a single sample sequenced in a study of cytomegalovirus exposure and HLA in healthy donors. The PCR employed 60 Vbeta primers together with 13 Jbeta primers. Libraries were prepared by immunoSEQ multiplex PCR; TCRdb keeps only in-frame clonotypes and omits some of them. The table lists 150,000 or so clones, over 60% of them singletons, with about 13% in the top ten. Sequenced input: PBMCs. The receptors here all came from a man aged 40-50 years in good health and CMV-seropositive.

The V gene is TRBV5-4, the J gene TRBJ2-7, with TRBD1 matching 8 bases. From germline, CDR1 is SGHNT and CDR2 YYREEE (reference sequence). CDR3 length: 14 residues. The trim removed 3 bases at V and 6 bases at J, leaving 8 bases unmatched. The CDR3 loop is CASSYKTGVGEQYF. Here the CDR3 DNA reads TGTGCCAGCAGCTATAAGACAGGGGTTGGCGAGCAGTACTTC.

This chain uses TRBV10-3 with TRBJ2-3; D may be TRBD2 (6 bases). Trimming took 3 bases from V and 6 from J, leaving 7 bases between them. The CDR3 has 12 residues. CDR1 and CDR2 (germline): ENHRY, SYGVKD. The CDR3 DNA sequence: TGTGCCATCAGTGATCGGGAGGATACGCAGTATTTT. Amino acids: CAISDREDTQYF.

The chain employs TRBV11-2 and TRBJ2-7, with D perhaps matching TRBD2 (7 bases). CDR1 and CDR2 (germline): SGHAT, FQNNGV. V shed 5 bases and J shed 2 bases, with 16 bases lying between them. CDR3 size: 15 residues. DNA for the CDR3: TGTGCCAGCAGCCCCCGGGGGGCGGTTCCCTACGAGCAGTACTTC. Protein sequence: CASSPRGAVPYEQYF.

CDR3 region: CASSQGIQGTGETQYF. Here the CDR3 DNA reads TGCGCCAGCAGCCAAGGTATCCAGGGGACGGGAGAGACCCAGTACTTC. The J gene is TRBJ2-5, the V gene TRBV4-1; D might be TRBD1 (6 bases). CDR1 and CDR2 from the germline V gene are MGHRA and YSYEKL. V was clipped by 1 base and J by 4 bases, with 16 bases between them. This CDR3 is built from 16 residues.

This chain links TRBV7-2 with TRBJ1-4; a possible D gene is TRBD1 (5 bases). CDR3 length: 12 amino acids. Germline-derived CDR1 and CDR2 are SGHTA and FQGNSA. V was clipped by 1 base and J by 12 bases, with 9 bases between them. CDR3 region: CASSLEWGELFF. CDR3 DNA sequence: TGTGCCAGCAGCTTAGAGTGGGGGGAACTGTTTTTT.

The chain carries TRBV5-1 and TRBJ1-1; no clear D gene. CDR1 and CDR2 from the germline V gene are SGHRS and YFSETQ. The CDR3 covers 14 residues. Deletions cut 2 bases from V and 0 bases from J, with 8 bases between. In nucleotides, the CDR3 is TGCGCCAGCAGCTTCGACGGGTTGAACACTGAAGCTTTCTTT. Translated, it gives CASSFDGLNTEAFF.

This sequence joins TRBV27 and TRBJ2-1, with D unresolved. V dropped 10 bases and J dropped 3 bases, with 16 bases sitting between them. Germline CDR1 and CDR2: MNHEY and SMNVEV (reference sequence). The CDR3 sequence is 14 residues long. DNA of the CDR3: TGTGCCACCACACCAAACCTTCGCTACAATGAGCAGTTCTTC. Translated: CATTPNLRYNEQFF.

The V call is TRBV9, the J call TRBJ2-2; possibly TRBD1 for D (6 bases). CDR3 length: 15 amino acids. Germline CDR1 SGDLS, CDR2 YYNGEE. With 0 bases removed from V and 7 bases from J, the gap between germline ends came to 13 bases. DNA for the CDR3: TGTGCCAGCAGCGTAGCGCCGGACAGCTTCGGGGAGCTGTTTTTT. This codes for CASSVAPDSFGELFF.

This clone showed up just a few times. A read error may account for a junction end that differs from germline. This chain uses TRBV10-2 with TRBJ2-4; 7 bases fit TRBD2. Germline-derived CDR1 and CDR2 are WSHSY and SAAADI. There are 16 residues in the CDR3. CDR3 protein: CASSESSRLAKNSQYF. The CDR3 DNA is TGCGCCAGCAGTGAGTCGTCCAGACTAGCCAAAAACAGTCAGTACTTC.

This sequence joins TRBV9 and TRBJ2-1; maybe TRBD1 (5 bases). Trimming pared 3 bases from V and 0 bases from J, leaving 7 bases between. The CDR3 covers 14 residues. Looked up from germline, CDR1 is SGDLS and CDR2 is YYNGEE. In DNA form, the CDR3 reads TGTGCCAGCAGCGGACAGAGCTCCTACAATGAGCAGTTCTTC. Translated, it gives CASSGQSSYNEQFF.

This chain links TRBV10-3 with TRBJ2-1, with TRBD2 matching 10 bases. Unmatched junction bases numbered 11, after V lost 4 bases and J lost 8 bases. The germline V gene has CDR1 ENHRY and CDR2 SYGVKD. CDR3 length equals 16 residues. The CDR3 DNA sequence: TGTGCCATCAGTGCGAACCTAGCGGGAGTGTTTGATGAGCAGTTCTTC. This codes for CAISANLAGVFDEQFF.

The rearrangement links TRBV9 to TRBJ2-2; TRBD2 matches 8 bases. J gave up 6 bases and V 0 bases, and 1 base lay outside the gene matches. Germline lookup yields CDR1 SGDLS and CDR2 YYNGEE. CDR3 length: 14 residues. The chain's CDR3 is CASSVAGGSGELFF. The CDR3 DNA reads as TGTGCCAGCAGCGTAGCGGGAGGGTCCGGGGAGCTGTTTTTT.

The V gene is TRBV10-3, the J gene TRBJ1-2; the match to TRBD1 covers 9 bases. V lost 2 bases, J lost 10 bases, and 5 bases stayed unmatched. Per the germline V gene, CDR1 is ENHRY and CDR2 is SYGVKD. The CDR3 is 13 amino acids. For the CDR3, the DNA is TGTGCCATCAGTGAGGGGACAGGGAGAGACTACACCTTC. Protein product: CAISEGTGRDYTF.

This sequence joins TRBV15 and TRBJ1-2; TRBD1 is a possible D gene (6 bases). The length of the CDR3 is 11 residues. CDR1 and CDR2 (germline): LNHNV, YYDKDF (reference sequence). V was clipped by 5 bases and J by 7 bases, with 8 bases between them. This CDR3 is CATSEGVGYTF. CDR3 coding DNA: TGTGCCACCAGCGAGGGGGTTGGCTACACCTTC.

The chain has TRBV28 and TRBJ2-5, with 9 positions matching TRBD2. V shed 7 bases and J 4 bases; nucleotides not matched to a gene: 7. This CDR3 is built from 14 residues. Germline V gives CDR1 MDHEN, CDR2 SYDVKM. CDR3 protein: CASTSGMIPETQYF. The CDR3 DNA reads as TGTGCCAGCACTAGCGGGATGATCCCAGAGACCCAGTACTTC.

The chain recombines TRBV6-4 with TRBJ1-2, with a weak D call TRBD1 (6 bases). V lost 3 bases to trimming and J lost 13 bases, with 12 bases between them. The CDR3 consists of 11 residues. Per the germline V gene, CDR1 is MRHNA and CDR2 is SNTAGT. CDR3 nucleotides: TGTGCCAGCAGTGAGAGGGGGACGGTCACCTTC. Its protein is CASSERGTVTF.

Points on this clone: This sample includes further DNA sequences coding for the same CDR3. V and J are TRBV7-8 and TRBJ2-7; 7 nucleotides agree with TRBD2. J was trimmed by 4 bases and V by 1 base; bases with no gene match: 4. Germline V gene data show CDR1 as SGHVS and CDR2 as FQNEAQ. The CDR3 sequence is 14 residues long. CDR3 residues: CASSLVTSVYEQYF. The CDR3 DNA reads as TGTGCCAGCAGCTTAGTAACTAGCGTGTACGAGCAGTACTTC. Full variable domain (rest looked up from reference TRBV7-8 and TRBJ2-7): GAGVSQSPRYKVAKRGQDVALRCDPISGHVSLFWYQQALGQGPEFLTYFQNEAQLDKSGLPSDRFFAERPEGSVSTLKIQRTQQEDSAVYLCASSLVTSVYEQYFGPGTRLTVT.

This chain links TRBV2 with TRBJ2-7, with D possibly TRBD1 on 5 matching bases. The CDR3 is 13 amino acids. Germline V lookup: CDR1 SNHLY, CDR2 FYNNEI. Trimming removed 4 bases at V and 3 bases at J, with 10 bases between. The CDR3 DNA reads TGTGCCAGCAGTGGGGTAGGGGTCTACGAGCAGTACTTC. Its translation: CASSGVGVYEQYF.

To note about this clone: The sample carries other DNA sequences with the same CDR3. This chain joins TRBV18 and TRBJ2-7; TRBD2 matches at 11 bases. Germline lookup yields CDR1 KGHSH and CDR2 LQKENI. The junction had 6 bases not matched to a gene; V was cut back by 6 bases and J by 2 bases. CDR3 length: 15 amino acids. CDR3 bases: TGTGCCAGCTCCCCCGGGACTAGCGGAACCTACGAGCAGTACTTC. It is translated as CASSPGTSGTYEQYF.

This chain connects TRBV5-1 to TRBJ1-2; 9 bases match TRBD1. V dropped 0 bases and J dropped 3; count of bases not matched to a gene: 0. The CDR3 extends over 14 amino acids. Germline V gene data show CDR1 as SGHRS and CDR2 as YFSETQ. In DNA, the CDR3 is TGCGCCAGCAGCTTGGGGACAGGGGACTATGGCTACACCTTC. Its translation: CASSLGTGDYGYTF.

V is TRBV5-1 and J is TRBJ2-3; D perhaps matches TRBD2 (5 bases). The germline CDR1 and CDR2 sequences are SGHRS and YFSETQ. The CDR3 extends over 15 amino acids. V lost 4 bases to trimming and J lost 1 base, with 13 bases between them. As DNA, the CDR3 is TGCGCCAGCAGCCCTCGGTCGAGGGGCACAGATACGCAGTATTTT. Its protein product is CASSPRSRGTDTQYF.

This chain links TRBV7-9 with TRBJ2-7; the D is unclear. This CDR3 region has 14 residues. Trimming stripped 2 bases from V and 4 bases from J, with 12 bases between. The V gene's germline CDR1 is SEHNR and CDR2 FQNEAQ (reference sequence). Here the CDR3 reads CASSLTQTRYEQYF. The DNA for the CDR3 is TGTGCCAGCAGCTTAACTCAGACCAGGTACGAGCAGTACTTC.

This rearrangement joins TRBV6-6 to TRBJ1-1; D is uncertain. The V gene lost 4 bases and the J gene lost 4 bases, with 10 bases spanning the gap. The germline gives CDR1 MNHNY, CDR2 SVGAGI (reference sequence). CDR3 length: 13 amino acids. The CDR3, as DNA: TGTGCCAGCAGTTCAGAGGCAGCCACTGAAGCTTTCTTT. Amino acids: CASSSEAATEAFF.

This clone was seen a single time. This chain's CDR3 is CASSPTRTSGNYEQYF. In DNA form, the CDR3 reads TGTGCCAGCAGTCCGACGCGGACTAGCGGGAACTACGAGCAGTACTTC. The V and J genes are TRBV27 and TRBJ2-7, with 12 bases lining up with TRBD2. There are 16 residues in the CDR3. V shed 5 bases and J 3 bases; nucleotides not matched to a gene: 8. Germline loops: CDR1 MNHEY, CDR2 SMNVEV (reference sequence).